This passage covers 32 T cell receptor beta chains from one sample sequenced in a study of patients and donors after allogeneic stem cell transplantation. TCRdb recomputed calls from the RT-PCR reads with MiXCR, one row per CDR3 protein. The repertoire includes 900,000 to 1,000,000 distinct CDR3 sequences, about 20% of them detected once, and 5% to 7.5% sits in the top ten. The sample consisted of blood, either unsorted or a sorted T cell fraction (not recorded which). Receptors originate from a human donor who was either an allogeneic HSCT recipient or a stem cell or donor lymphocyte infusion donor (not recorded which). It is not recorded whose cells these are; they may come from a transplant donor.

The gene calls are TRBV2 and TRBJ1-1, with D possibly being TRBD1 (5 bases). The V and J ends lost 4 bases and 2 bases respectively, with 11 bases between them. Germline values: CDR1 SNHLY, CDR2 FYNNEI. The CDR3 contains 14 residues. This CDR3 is CASSVQGFNTEAFF. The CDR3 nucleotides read TGTGCCAGCAGTGTTCAGGGATTTAACACTGAAGCTTTCTTT.

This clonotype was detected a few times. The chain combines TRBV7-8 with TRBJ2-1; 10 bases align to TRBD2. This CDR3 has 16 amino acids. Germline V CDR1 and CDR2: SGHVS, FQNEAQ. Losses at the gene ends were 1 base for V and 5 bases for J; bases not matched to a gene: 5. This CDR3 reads CASSLDPAGGHNEQFF. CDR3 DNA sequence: TGTGCCAGCAGCTTAGATCCAGCGGGGGGGCACAATGAGCAGTTCTTC.

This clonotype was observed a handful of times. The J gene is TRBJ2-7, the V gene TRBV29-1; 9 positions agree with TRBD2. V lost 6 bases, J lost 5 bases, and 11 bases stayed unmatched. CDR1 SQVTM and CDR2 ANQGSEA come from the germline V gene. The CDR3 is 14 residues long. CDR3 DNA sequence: TGCAGCGTGGATGGGACTAGCCCCCCCGACGAGCAGTACTTC. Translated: CSVDGTSPPDEQYF.

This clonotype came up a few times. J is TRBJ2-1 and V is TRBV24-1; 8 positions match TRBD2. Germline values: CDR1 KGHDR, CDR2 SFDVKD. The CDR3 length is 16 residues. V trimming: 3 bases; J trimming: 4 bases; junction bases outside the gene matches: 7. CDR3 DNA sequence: TGTGCCACCAGTGATAGAGCGGGGGCACCTTACAATGAGCAGTTCTTC. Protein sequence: CATSDRAGAPYNEQFF.

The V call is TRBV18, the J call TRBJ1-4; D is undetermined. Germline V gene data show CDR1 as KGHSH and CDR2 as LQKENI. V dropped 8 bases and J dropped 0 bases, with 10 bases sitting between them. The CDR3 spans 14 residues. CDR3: CASRTAATNEKLFF. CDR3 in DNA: TGTGCCAGCAGGACCGCCGCAACTAATGAAAAACTGTTTTTT.

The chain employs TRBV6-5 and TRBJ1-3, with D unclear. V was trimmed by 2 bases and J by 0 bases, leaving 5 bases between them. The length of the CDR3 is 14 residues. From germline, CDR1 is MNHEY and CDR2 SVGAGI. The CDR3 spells CASSYVGSGNTIYF. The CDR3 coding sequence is TGTGCCAGCAGTTACGTGGGCTCTGGAAACACCATATATTTT.

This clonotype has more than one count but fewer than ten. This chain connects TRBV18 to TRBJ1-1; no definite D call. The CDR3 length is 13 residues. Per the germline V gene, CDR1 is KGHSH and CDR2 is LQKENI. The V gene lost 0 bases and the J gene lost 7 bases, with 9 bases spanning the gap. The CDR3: CASSPPYRLEAFF. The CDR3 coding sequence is TGTGCCAGCTCACCACCGTATCGACTTGAAGCTTTCTTT.

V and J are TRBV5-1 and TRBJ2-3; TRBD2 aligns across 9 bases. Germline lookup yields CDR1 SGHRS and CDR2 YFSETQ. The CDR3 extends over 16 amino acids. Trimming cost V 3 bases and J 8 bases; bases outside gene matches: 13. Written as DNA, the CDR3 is TGCGCCAGCAGCTCGGAATTGGCGGGGGGGATCGGTACGCAGTATTTT. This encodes CASSSELAGGIGTQYF.

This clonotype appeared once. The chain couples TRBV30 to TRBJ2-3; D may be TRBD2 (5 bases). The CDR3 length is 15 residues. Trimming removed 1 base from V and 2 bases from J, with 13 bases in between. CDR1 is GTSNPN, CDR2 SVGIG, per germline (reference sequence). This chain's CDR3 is CAWSARTGPTDTQYF. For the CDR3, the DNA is TGTGCCTGGAGTGCCCGGACTGGCCCCACAGATACGCAGTATTTT.

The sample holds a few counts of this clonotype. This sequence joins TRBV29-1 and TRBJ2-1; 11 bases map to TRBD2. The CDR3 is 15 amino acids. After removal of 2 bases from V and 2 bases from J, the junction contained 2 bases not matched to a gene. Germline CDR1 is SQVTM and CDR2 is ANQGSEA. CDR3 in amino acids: CSVELSGRAYNEQFF. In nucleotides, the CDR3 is TGCAGCGTTGAACTTAGCGGGAGGGCCTACAATGAGCAGTTCTTC.

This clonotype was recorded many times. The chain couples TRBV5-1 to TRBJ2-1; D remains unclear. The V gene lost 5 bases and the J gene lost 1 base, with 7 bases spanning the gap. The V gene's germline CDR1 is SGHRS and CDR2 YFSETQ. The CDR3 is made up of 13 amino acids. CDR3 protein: CASSTASYNEQFF. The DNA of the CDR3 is TGCGCCAGCAGTACCGCATCCTACAATGAGCAGTTCTTC.

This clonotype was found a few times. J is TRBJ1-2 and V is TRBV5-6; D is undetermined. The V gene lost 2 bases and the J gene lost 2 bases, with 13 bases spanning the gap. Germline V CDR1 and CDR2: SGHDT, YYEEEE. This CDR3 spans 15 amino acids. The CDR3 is CASSFLPGSNYGYTF. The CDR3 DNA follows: TGTGCCAGCAGCTTTCTTCCGGGCTCCAACTATGGCTACACCTTC.

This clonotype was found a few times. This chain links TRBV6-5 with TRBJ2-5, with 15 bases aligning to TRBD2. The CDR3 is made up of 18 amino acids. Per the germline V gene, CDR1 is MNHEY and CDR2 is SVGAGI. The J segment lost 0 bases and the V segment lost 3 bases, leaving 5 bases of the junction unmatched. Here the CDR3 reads CASSYGTSGRPYQETQYF. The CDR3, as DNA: TGTGCCAGCAGTTATGGGACTAGCGGGAGGCCGTACCAAGAGACCCAGTACTTC.

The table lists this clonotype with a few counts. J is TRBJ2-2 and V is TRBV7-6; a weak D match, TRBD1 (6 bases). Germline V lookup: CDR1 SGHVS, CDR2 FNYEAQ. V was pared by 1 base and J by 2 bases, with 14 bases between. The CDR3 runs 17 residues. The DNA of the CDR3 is TGTGCCAGCAGCTTAGTGGCAGGGGATTTTAACACCGGGGAGCTGTTTTTT. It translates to CASSLVAGDFNTGELFF.

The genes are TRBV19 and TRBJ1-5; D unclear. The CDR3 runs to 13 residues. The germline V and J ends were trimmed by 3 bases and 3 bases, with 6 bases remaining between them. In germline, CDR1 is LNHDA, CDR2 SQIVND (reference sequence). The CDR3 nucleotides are TGTGCCAGTAGTATCCTTCTCAATCAGCCCCAGCATTTT. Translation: CASSILLNQPQHF.

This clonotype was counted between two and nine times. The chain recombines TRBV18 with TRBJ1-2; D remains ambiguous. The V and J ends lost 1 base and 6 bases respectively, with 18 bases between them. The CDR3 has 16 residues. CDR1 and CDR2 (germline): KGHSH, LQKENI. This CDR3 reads CASSPLVRESFDGYTF. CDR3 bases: TGTGCCAGCTCACCACTTGTGAGGGAATCGTTCGATGGCTACACCTTC.

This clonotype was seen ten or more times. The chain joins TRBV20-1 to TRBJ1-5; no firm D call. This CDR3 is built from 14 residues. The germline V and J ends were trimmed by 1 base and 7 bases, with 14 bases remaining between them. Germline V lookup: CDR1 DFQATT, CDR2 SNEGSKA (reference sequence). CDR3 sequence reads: CSARVDAPGQPQHF. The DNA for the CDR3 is TGCAGTGCTAGAGTGGATGCCCCGGGACAGCCCCAGCATTTT.

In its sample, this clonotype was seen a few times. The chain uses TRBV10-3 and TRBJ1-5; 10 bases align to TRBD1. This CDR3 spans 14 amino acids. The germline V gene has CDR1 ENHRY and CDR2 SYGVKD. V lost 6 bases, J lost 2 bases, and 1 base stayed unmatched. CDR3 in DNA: TGTGCCATCAGGGGGACAGGGGGCAATCAGCCCCAGCATTTT. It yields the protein CAIRGTGGNQPQHF.

CDR3 region: CASTPGPSYEQYF. CDR3 DNA sequence: TGTGCCAGCACCCCGGGGCCCTCCTACGAGCAGTACTTC. The V and J genes are TRBV7-2 and TRBJ2-7, with D possibly called TRBD1 or TRBD2 (5 bases each). Germline loops: CDR1 SGHTA, CDR2 FQGNSA. With 7 bases removed from V and 0 bases from J, the gap between germline ends came to 10 bases. The CDR3 has 13 residues.

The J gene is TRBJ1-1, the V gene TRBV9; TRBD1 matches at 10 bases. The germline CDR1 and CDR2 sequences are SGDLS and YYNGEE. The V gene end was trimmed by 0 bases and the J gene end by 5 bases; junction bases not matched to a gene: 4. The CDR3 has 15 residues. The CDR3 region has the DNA TGTGCCAGCAGCGTAGCGGGACAGGGGTGGACTGAAGCTTTCTTT. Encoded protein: CASSVAGQGWTEAFF.

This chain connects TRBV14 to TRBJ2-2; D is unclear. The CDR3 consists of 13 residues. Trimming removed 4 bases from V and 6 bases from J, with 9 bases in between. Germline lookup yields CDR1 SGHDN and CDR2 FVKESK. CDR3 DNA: TGTGCCAGCAGCCCCACAGTCGCCGGGGAGCTGTTTTTT. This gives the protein CASSPTVAGELFF. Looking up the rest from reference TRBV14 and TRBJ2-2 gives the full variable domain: EAGVTQFPSHSVIEKGQTVTLRCDPISGHDNLYWYRRVMGKEIKFLLHFVKESKQDESGMPNNRFLAERTGGTYSTLKVQPAELEDSGVYFCASSPTVAGELFFGEGSRLTVL.

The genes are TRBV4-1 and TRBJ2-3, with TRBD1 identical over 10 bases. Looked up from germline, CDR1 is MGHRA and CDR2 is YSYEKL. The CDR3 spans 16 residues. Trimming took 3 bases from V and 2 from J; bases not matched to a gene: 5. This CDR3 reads CASSQGQGFVTDTQYF. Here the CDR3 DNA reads TGCGCCAGCAGCCAGGGACAGGGGTTTGTCACAGATACGCAGTATTTT.

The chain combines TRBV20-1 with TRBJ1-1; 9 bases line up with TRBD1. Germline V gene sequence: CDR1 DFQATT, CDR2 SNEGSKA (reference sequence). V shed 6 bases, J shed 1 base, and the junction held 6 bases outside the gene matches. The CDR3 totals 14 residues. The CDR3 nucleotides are TGCAGTGCCTTAGGGGGACAGGGGAACACTGAAGCTTTCTTT. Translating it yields CSALGGQGNTEAFF.

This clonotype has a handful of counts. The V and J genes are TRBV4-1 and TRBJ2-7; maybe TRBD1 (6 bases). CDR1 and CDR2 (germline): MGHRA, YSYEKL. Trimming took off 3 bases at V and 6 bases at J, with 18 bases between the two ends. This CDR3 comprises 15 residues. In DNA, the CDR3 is TGCGCCAGCAGCCAGTGGGTGGACAGTCCTGCCGAGCAGTACTTC. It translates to CASSQWVDSPAEQYF.

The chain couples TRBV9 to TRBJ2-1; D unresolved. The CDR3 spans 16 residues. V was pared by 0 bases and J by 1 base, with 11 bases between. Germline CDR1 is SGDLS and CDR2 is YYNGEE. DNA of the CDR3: TGTGCCAGCAGCGTAGAGAGTAGTCGGTCCTACAATGAGCAGTTCTTC. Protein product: CASSVESSRSYNEQFF. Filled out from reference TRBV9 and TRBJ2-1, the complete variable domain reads DSGVTQTPKHLITATGQRVTLRCSPRSGDLSVYWYQQSLDQGLQFLIQYYNGEERAKGNILERFSAQQFPDLHSELNLSSLELGDSALYFCASSVESSRSYNEQFFGPGTRLTVL.

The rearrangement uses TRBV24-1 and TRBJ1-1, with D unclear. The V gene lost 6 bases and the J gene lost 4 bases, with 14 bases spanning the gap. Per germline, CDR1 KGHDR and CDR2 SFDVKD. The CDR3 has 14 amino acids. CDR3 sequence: CATSSSGGSTEAFF. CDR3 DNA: TGTGCCACCAGTTCGAGCGGCGGGAGCACTGAAGCTTTCTTT.

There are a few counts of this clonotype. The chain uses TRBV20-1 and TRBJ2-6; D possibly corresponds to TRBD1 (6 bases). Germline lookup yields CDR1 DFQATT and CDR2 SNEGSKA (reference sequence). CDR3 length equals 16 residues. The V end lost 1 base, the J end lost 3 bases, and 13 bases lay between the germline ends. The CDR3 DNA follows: TGCAGTGCTAGAGGTTGGACAGACTTTGGGGCCAACGTCCTGACTTTC. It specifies CSARGWTDFGANVLTF.

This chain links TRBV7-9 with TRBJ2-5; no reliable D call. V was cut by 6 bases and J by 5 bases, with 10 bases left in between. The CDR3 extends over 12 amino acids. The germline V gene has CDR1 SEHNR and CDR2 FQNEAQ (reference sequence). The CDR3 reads CASSITDETQYF. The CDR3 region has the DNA TGTGCCAGCAGTATAACAGATGAGACCCAGTACTTC.

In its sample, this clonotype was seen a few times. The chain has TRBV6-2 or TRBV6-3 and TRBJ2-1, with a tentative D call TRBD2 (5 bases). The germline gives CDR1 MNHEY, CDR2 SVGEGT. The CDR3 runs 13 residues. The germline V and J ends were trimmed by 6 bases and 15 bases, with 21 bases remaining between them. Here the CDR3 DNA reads TGTGCCAGCAGCTGGGGAGCGTCAAGCCGCACGTTCTTC. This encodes CASSWGASSRTFF.

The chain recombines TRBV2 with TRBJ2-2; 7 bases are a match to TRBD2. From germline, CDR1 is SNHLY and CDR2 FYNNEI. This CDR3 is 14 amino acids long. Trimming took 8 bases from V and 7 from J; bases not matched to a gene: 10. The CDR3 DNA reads TGTGCCAGCGGGAGGGCCTACCCCATCGGGGAGCTGTTTTTT. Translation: CASGRAYPIGELFF.

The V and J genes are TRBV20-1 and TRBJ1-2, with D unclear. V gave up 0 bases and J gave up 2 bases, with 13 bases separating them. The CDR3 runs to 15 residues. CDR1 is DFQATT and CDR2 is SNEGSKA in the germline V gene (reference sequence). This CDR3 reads CSARDLTAPNYGYTF. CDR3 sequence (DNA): TGCAGTGCTAGAGATCTTACAGCACCAAACTATGGCTACACCTTC.

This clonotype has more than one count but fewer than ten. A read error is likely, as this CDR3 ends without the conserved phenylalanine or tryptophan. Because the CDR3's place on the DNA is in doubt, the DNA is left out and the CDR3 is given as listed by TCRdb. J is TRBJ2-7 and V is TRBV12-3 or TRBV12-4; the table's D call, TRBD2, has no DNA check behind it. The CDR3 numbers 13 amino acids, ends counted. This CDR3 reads CASSLGTSGPQAL.